Below are 2 T cell receptor beta chains sequenced from a single sample in a study of blood T cell repertoires in COVID-19. The method was immunoSEQ multiplex PCR; TCRdb's version includes in-frame clones alone and lacks a portion of them. The data hold about 270,000 clones, with approximately 89% observed a single time. The sequenced material came from peripheral blood. The receptors were gathered from a man between 35 and 55 years old with active or convalescent COVID-19.

J is TRBJ2-7 and V is TRBV7-9; 10 nucleotides match TRBD2. The germline V gene encodes CDR1 SEHNR and CDR2 FQNEAQ (reference sequence). The CDR3 is 15 residues long. V trimming: 5 bases; J trimming: 5 bases; junction bases outside the gene matches: 9. The chain's CDR3 is CASSLDLAGVNEQYF. In DNA, the CDR3 is TGTGCCAGCAGCCTAGACCTAGCGGGAGTAAACGAGCAGTACTTC.

This chain links TRBV7-3 with TRBJ1-6; D is perhaps TRBD1 (5 bases). The CDR3 consists of 17 residues. Germline lookup yields CDR1 SGHTA and CDR2 FQGTGA. V was shortened by 5 bases and J by 5 bases, with 19 bases between the two germline ends. Here the CDR3 reads CASSPRPEDNHNSPLHF. CDR3 coding DNA: TGTGCCAGCAGCCCCCGCCCCGAGGACAACCATAATTCACCCCTCCACTTT.